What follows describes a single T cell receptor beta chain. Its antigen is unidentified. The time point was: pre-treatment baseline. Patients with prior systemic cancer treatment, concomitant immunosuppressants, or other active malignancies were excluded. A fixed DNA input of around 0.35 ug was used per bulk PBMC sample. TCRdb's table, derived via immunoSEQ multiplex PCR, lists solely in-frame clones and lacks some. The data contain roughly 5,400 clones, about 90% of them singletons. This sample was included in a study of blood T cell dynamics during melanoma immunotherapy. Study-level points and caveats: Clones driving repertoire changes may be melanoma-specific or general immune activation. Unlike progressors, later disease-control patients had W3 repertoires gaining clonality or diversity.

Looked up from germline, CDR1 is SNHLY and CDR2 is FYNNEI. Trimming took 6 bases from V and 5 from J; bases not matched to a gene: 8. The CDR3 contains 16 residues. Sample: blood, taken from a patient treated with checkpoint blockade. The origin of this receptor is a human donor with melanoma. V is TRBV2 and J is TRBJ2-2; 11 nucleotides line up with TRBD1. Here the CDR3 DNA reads TGTGCCAGCAGCCAATCCGGGACAGGGGGGACCGGGGAGCTGTTTTTT. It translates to CASSQSGTGGTGELFF.